Listed below are T cell receptor beta chains from one sample, sequenced in a study of blood T cells in healthy people across ages. TCRdb analysed the 5' RACE reads with MiXCR anew, one entry per CDR3 protein. The repertoire holds fewer than 700,000 distinct CDR3 sequences, with approximately 40% as singletons. The sample was blood. The receptors come from a man older than 75 in good health. Both conserved end residues are part of each CDR3. D genes are given only for firm matches. Only part of the rows carry a size: once, few, many, or a class if the clone is expanded.

v_call: TRBV4-1; clone_size: few; j_call: TRBJ2-4; d_call: TRBD2; cdr3_nt: TGCGCCAGCAGCCAAGAGGAGATAGCGGGGCCCAAAAACATTCAGTACTTC; cdr3_aa: CASSQEEIAGPKNIQYF
v_call: TRBV6-5; clone_size: .; j_call: TRBJ2-3; d_call: TRBD2; cdr3_nt: TGTGCCAGCAGTCCCCTCACGGGGAGGGCTGGAGATACGCAGTATTTT; cdr3_aa: CASSPLTGRAGDTQYF
v_call: TRBV7-2; clone_size: few; j_call: TRBJ2-7; d_call: .; cdr3_nt: TGTGCCAGCAGCCTACCCTCCGTGGACGAGCAGTACTTC; cdr3_aa: CASSLPSVDEQYF
v_call: TRBV27; clone_size: few; j_call: TRBJ2-5; d_call: TRBD1; cdr3_nt: TGTGCCAGCAGCCCCTGGGACAGGCACCAAGAGACCCAGTACTTC; cdr3_aa: CASSPWDRHQETQYF
v_call: TRBV29-1; clone_size: many; j_call: TRBJ1-1; d_call: .; cdr3_nt: TGCAGCGTTCGTCGGGAGGCGAACACTGAAGCTTTCTTT; cdr3_aa: CSVRREANTEAFF
v_call: TRBV6-5; clone_size: .; j_call: TRBJ2-4; d_call: .; cdr3_nt: TGTGCCAGCAGGAACTCTAGAGAGGGGTTGTACTTC; cdr3_aa: CASRNSREGLYF
v_call: TRBV20-1; clone_size: few; j_call: TRBJ2-7; d_call: .; cdr3_nt: TGCAGTGCTAGTGGGACATCCGTCGTGAACGAGCAGTACTTC; cdr3_aa: CSASGTSVVNEQYF
v_call: TRBV29-1; clone_size: many; j_call: TRBJ2-7; d_call: .; cdr3_nt: TGCAGCGCTCAAGCCTCCTACGAGCAGTACTTC; cdr3_aa: CSAQASYEQYF
v_call: TRBV18; clone_size: many; j_call: TRBJ2-5; d_call: TRBD1; cdr3_nt: TGTGCCAGCTCAATCACAGGGGGAGAGACCCAGTACTTC; cdr3_aa: CASSITGGETQYF
v_call: TRBV9; clone_size: many; j_call: TRBJ2-6; d_call: .; cdr3_nt: TGTGCCAGCAGCGTAGCGGGCGAAAACTCTGGGGCCAACGTCCTGACTTTC; cdr3_aa: CASSVAGENSGANVLTF
v_call: TRBV3-1; clone_size: many; j_call: TRBJ2-3; d_call: TRBD2; cdr3_nt: TGTGCCAGCAGCCAAGGGAGGATTATTAGCGGGGGTGAAACTAGCACAGATACGCAGTATTTT; cdr3_aa: CASSQGRIISGGETSTDTQYF
v_call: TRBV9; clone_size: .; j_call: TRBJ2-3; d_call: .; cdr3_nt: TGTGCCAGCAGCGTAAAGGATACGCAGTATTTT; cdr3_aa: CASSVKDTQYF
v_call: TRBV2; clone_size: many; j_call: TRBJ1-1; d_call: .; cdr3_nt: TGTGCCAGCAGTCGCCTCATCACTGAAGCTTTCTTT; cdr3_aa: CASSRLITEAFF
v_call: TRBV24-1; clone_size: few; j_call: TRBJ2-5; d_call: .; cdr3_nt: TGTGCCACCAGTGACCGCGGCGGGTGGGGGCAAGAGACCCAGTACTTC; cdr3_aa: CATSDRGGWGQETQYF
v_call: TRBV30; clone_size: .; j_call: TRBJ1-1; d_call: .; cdr3_nt: TGTGCCTGGAGTCGACAGCCCCTGAACACTGAAGCTTTCTTT; cdr3_aa: CAWSRQPLNTEAFF
v_call: TRBV6-1; clone_size: few; j_call: TRBJ2-1; d_call: .; cdr3_nt: TGTGCCAGCAGTAAAACTTCTGAGCAGTTCTTC; cdr3_aa: CASSKTSEQFF
v_call: TRBV12-3/TRBV12-4; clone_size: few; j_call: TRBJ2-4; d_call: TRBD2; cdr3_nt: TGTGCCAGCAGTACACTAGCGGGGTTCTACAATGAGCAGTACTTC; cdr3_aa: CASSTLAGFYNEQYF
v_call: TRBV27; clone_size: few; j_call: TRBJ2-1; d_call: .; cdr3_nt: TGTGCCAGCAGCCCCGACCGCAGTGGAGTATCCTACAATGAGCAGTTCTTC; cdr3_aa: CASSPDRSGVSYNEQFF
v_call: TRBV7-2; clone_size: .; j_call: TRBJ2-7; d_call: .; cdr3_nt: TGTGCCAGCAGCTTAGACGCCGGGGGCCTCCCCTACGAGCAGTACTTC; cdr3_aa: CASSLDAGGLPYEQYF
v_call: TRBV4-3; clone_size: few; j_call: TRBJ1-1; d_call: .; cdr3_nt: TGCGCCAGCAGCCAACCAGGGAGTCGGAGCACTGAAGCTTTCTTT; cdr3_aa: CASSQPGSRSTEAFF
v_call: TRBV20-1; clone_size: many; j_call: TRBJ1-2; d_call: .; cdr3_nt: TGCAGTGCTTACCAGGGGAGCTATGGCTACACCTTC; cdr3_aa: CSAYQGSYGYTF
v_call: TRBV20-1; clone_size: few; j_call: TRBJ2-7; d_call: TRBD1; cdr3_nt: TGCAGTGCTTGGACAGGGGGCTACGAGCAGTACTTC; cdr3_aa: CSAWTGGYEQYF
v_call: TRBV6-2/TRBV6-3; clone_size: .; j_call: TRBJ2-3; d_call: TRBD2; cdr3_nt: TGTGCCAGCAGCAACGGACTAGCGGGGGGAATTTTAAGAGATACGCAGTATTTT; cdr3_aa: CASSNGLAGGILRDTQYF
v_call: TRBV7-2; clone_size: .; j_call: TRBJ2-5; d_call: .; cdr3_nt: TGTGCCAGCAGCACACATGGGGGCGGTGAGACCCAGTACTTC; cdr3_aa: CASSTHGGGETQYF
v_call: TRBV6-4; clone_size: many; j_call: TRBJ2-1; d_call: .; cdr3_nt: TGTGCCAGCAGCGTGGACCGTAGCTCCTACAATGAGCAGTTCTTC; cdr3_aa: CASSVDRSSYNEQFF
v_call: TRBV6-6; clone_size: .; j_call: TRBJ2-5; d_call: .; cdr3_nt: TGTGCCAGCAGTTACTCGACCGGAGGGCCAGAGACCCAGTACTTC; cdr3_aa: CASSYSTGGPETQYF
v_call: TRBV7-6; clone_size: .; j_call: TRBJ2-2; d_call: .; cdr3_nt: TGTGTCAGCAGCTTAGGGGACTCCCCAACCGGGGAGCTGTTTTTT; cdr3_aa: CVSSLGDSPTGELFF
v_call: TRBV5-1; clone_size: .; j_call: TRBJ2-7; d_call: .; cdr3_nt: TGCGCCAGCAGCTTAGCGAGGGCGAAGAACGAGCAGTACTTC; cdr3_aa: CASSLARAKNEQYF
v_call: TRBV7-9; clone_size: few; j_call: TRBJ2-3; d_call: TRBD2; cdr3_nt: TGTGCCAGCAGCCCCCCCGGGACTAGCGTCACAGATACGCAGTATTTT; cdr3_aa: CASSPPGTSVTDTQYF
v_call: TRBV29-1; clone_size: many; j_call: TRBJ2-1; d_call: .; cdr3_nt: TGCAGCGTTGAACCTAGGCTCGGTGAGCAGTTCTTC; cdr3_aa: CSVEPRLGEQFF
v_call: TRBV4-3; clone_size: .; j_call: TRBJ2-1; d_call: TRBD2; cdr3_nt: TGCGCCAGCAGCCTATTGGGGGGGAACTACAATGAGCAGTTCTTC; cdr3_aa: CASSLLGGNYNEQFF
v_call: TRBV4-2; clone_size: .; j_call: TRBJ1-6; d_call: .; cdr3_nt: TGTGCCAGCAGCCCACAGATGGGGCCACCCCTCCACTTT; cdr3_aa: CASSPQMGPPLHF
v_call: TRBV30; clone_size: .; j_call: TRBJ2-1; d_call: .; cdr3_nt: TGTGCCTGGAGTACCACAGATTACAATGAGCAGTTCTTC; cdr3_aa: CAWSTTDYNEQFF
v_call: TRBV4-3; clone_size: .; j_call: TRBJ1-2; d_call: .; cdr3_nt: TGCGCCAGCAGCCCAGAGGGGGTATCCGGCTACACCTTC; cdr3_aa: CASSPEGVSGYTF
v_call: TRBV28; clone_size: .; j_call: TRBJ2-3; d_call: .; cdr3_nt: TGTGCCAGCAGCCGGGGCGCACAGGATACGCAGTATTTT; cdr3_aa: CASSRGAQDTQYF
v_call: TRBV20-1; clone_size: few; j_call: TRBJ2-3; d_call: .; cdr3_nt: TGCAGTGCTAGGTTAGGCCGGGGAGATACGCAGTATTTT; cdr3_aa: CSARLGRGDTQYF
v_call: TRBV2; clone_size: .; j_call: TRBJ2-7; d_call: TRBD2; cdr3_nt: TGTGCCAGCAAGGCAGCGGGAGCCTACAATGAGCAGTACTTC; cdr3_aa: CASKAAGAYNEQYF
v_call: TRBV12-3/TRBV12-4; clone_size: once; j_call: TRBJ1-1; d_call: .; cdr3_nt: TGTGCCAGCAGTATGAGGGGCGCCAACACTGAAGCTTTCTTT; cdr3_aa: CASSMRGANTEAFF
v_call: TRBV6-2/TRBV6-3; clone_size: few; j_call: TRBJ2-7; d_call: .; cdr3_nt: TGTGCCAGCAGACGGGCCCCCGGGAGTTCCTACGAGCAGTACTTC; cdr3_aa: CASRRAPGSSYEQYF
v_call: TRBV3-1; clone_size: few; j_call: TRBJ1-2; d_call: .; cdr3_nt: TGTGCCAGCAGCCAATCGGGTAGGGATGGCTACACCTTC; cdr3_aa: CASSQSGRDGYTF
v_call: TRBV20-1; clone_size: few; j_call: TRBJ1-1; d_call: .; cdr3_nt: TGCAGTGCTGAACAGGGCCCGAACACTGAAGCTTTCTTT; cdr3_aa: CSAEQGPNTEAFF
v_call: TRBV9; clone_size: few; j_call: TRBJ2-1; d_call: .; cdr3_nt: TGTGCCAGCAGCGCCCCCGGCTCGGACAATGAGCAGTTCTTC; cdr3_aa: CASSAPGSDNEQFF
v_call: TRBV7-2; clone_size: few; j_call: TRBJ2-5; d_call: TRBD1; cdr3_nt: TGTGCCAGCAGCTTAGACAGGGGCCGCGAAAAGACCCAGTACTTC; cdr3_aa: CASSLDRGREKTQYF
v_call: TRBV10-3; clone_size: few; j_call: TRBJ2-7; d_call: TRBD2; cdr3_nt: TGTGCCATCAGTGAGTCACACTGGGAGGGCCCTTACGAGCAGTACTTC; cdr3_aa: CAISESHWEGPYEQYF
v_call: TRBV7-9; clone_size: .; j_call: TRBJ1-1; d_call: .; cdr3_nt: TGTGCCAGCAGCTTAGGAGTGGGATCCGAGATGAACACTGAAACTTTCTTT; cdr3_aa: CASSLGVGSEMNTETFF
v_call: TRBV4-3; clone_size: many; j_call: TRBJ2-4; d_call: TRBD2; cdr3_nt: TGCGCCAGCAGCCAAGTGGGGGGGTTAGCCAAAAACATTCAGTACTTC; cdr3_aa: CASSQVGGLAKNIQYF
v_call: TRBV12-3/TRBV12-4; clone_size: .; j_call: TRBJ2-3; d_call: .; cdr3_nt: TGTGCCAGCAGTCCCCCTCGCGGAGTGAGCACAGATACGCAGTATTTT; cdr3_aa: CASSPPRGVSTDTQYF
v_call: TRBV7-2; clone_size: .; j_call: TRBJ1-6; d_call: .; cdr3_nt: TGTGCCAGCAGCCTCCAGACACGGGCCTATAATTCACCCCTCCACTTT; cdr3_aa: CASSLQTRAYNSPLHF
v_call: TRBV27; clone_size: .; j_call: TRBJ1-2; d_call: TRBD1; cdr3_nt: TGTGCCAGCAGGCCAAAAGGGACAGCTAACTATGGCTACACCTTC; cdr3_aa: CASRPKGTANYGYTF
v_call: TRBV13; clone_size: few; j_call: TRBJ2-3; d_call: TRBD1; cdr3_nt: TGTGCCAGCAGCCTGCAATTGGGGACAGGGGTAGATACGCAGTATTTT; cdr3_aa: CASSLQLGTGVDTQYF
v_call: TRBV6-2/TRBV6-3; clone_size: .; j_call: TRBJ2-7; d_call: .; cdr3_nt: TGTGCCAGCAGTTACGAATTCAGAAACCCATACGAGCAGTACTTC; cdr3_aa: CASSYEFRNPYEQYF
v_call: TRBV6-1; clone_size: .; j_call: TRBJ2-7; d_call: TRBD2; cdr3_nt: TGTGCCAGCAGTGGCCTAGCGGGTTATTCAGAGCAGTACTTC; cdr3_aa: CASSGLAGYSEQYF